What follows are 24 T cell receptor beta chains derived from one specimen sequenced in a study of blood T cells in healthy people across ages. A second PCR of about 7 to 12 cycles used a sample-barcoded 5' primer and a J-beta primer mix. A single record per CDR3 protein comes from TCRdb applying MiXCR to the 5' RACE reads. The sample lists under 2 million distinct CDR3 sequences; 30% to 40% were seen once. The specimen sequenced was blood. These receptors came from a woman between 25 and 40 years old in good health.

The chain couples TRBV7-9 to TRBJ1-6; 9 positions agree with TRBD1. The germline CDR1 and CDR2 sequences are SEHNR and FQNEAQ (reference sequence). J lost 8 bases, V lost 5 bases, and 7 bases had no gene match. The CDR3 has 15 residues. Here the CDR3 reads CASSKPGQGDSPLHF. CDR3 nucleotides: TGTGCCAGCAGCAAACCGGGACAGGGAGATTCACCCCTCCACTTT. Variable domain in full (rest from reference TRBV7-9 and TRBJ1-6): DTGVSQNPRHKITKRGQNVTFRCDPISEHNRLYWYRQTLGQGPEFLTYFQNEAQLEKSRLLSDRFSAERPKGSFSTLEIQRTEQGDSAMYLCASSKPGQGDSPLHFGNGTRLTVT.

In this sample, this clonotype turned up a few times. The CDR3 sequence is CSANSGDYEQYF. CDR3 coding DNA: TGCAGTGCTAACTCAGGGGACTACGAGCAGTACTTC. The chain combines TRBV20-1 with TRBJ2-7; TRBD1 might be the D (6 bases). Germline assignment: CDR1 DFQATT and CDR2 SNEGSKA (reference sequence). V was clipped by 4 bases and J by 3 bases, with 10 bases between them. The CDR3 runs to 12 residues.

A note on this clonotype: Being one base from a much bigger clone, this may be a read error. This CDR3 is CASSGGKLGSYEQYF. In DNA, the CDR3 is TGTGCCAGCAGTGGGGGAAAATTAGGCTCCTACGAGCAGTACTTC. The V call is TRBV25-1, the J call TRBJ2-7; D gene uncertain. Germline V gene lookup returns CDR1 MGHDK and CDR2 SYGVNS. The CDR3 runs 15 residues. Trimming stripped 4 bases from V and 0 bases from J, with 13 bases between.

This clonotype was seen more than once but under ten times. CDR3 protein: CASRRAWTSGETDTQYF. The CDR3 DNA reads as TGTGCCAGCAGAAGGGCTTGGACTAGCGGGGAAACAGATACGCAGTATTTT. The chain combines TRBV6-4 with TRBJ2-3; 12 positions agree with TRBD2. V was clipped by 6 bases and J by 3 bases; unmatched bases: 10. From germline, CDR1 is MRHNA and CDR2 SNTAGT. There are 17 residues in the CDR3.

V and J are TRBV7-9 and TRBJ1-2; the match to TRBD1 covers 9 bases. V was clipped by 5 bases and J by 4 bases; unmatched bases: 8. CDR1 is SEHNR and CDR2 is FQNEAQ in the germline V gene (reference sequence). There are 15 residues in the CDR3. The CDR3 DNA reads TGTGCCAGCAGCGGCGACGGGACAGGGAGCTATGGCTACACCTTC. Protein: CASSGDGTGSYGYTF.

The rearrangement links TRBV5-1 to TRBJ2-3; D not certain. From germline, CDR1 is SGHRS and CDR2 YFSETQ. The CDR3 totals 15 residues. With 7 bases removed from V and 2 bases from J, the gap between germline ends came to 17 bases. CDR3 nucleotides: TGCGCCAGCCAGCCGACGGGTGTGGACACAGATACGCAGTATTTT. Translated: CASQPTGVDTDTQYF.

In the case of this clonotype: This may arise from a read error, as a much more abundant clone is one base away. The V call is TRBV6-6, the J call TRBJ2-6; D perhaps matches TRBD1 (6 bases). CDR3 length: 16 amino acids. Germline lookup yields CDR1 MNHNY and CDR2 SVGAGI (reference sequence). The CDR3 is CASSYSLGAGANVQTF. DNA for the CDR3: TGTGCCAGCAGTTACTCGCTGGGGGCTGGGGCCAACGTCCAGACTTTC.

The DNA for the CDR3 is TGTGCCAGCAGCGGAGAGCCGGGACAGGACCCTTACGAGCAGTACTTC. Amino acids: CASSGEPGQDPYEQYF. V and J are TRBV9 and TRBJ2-7; 8 nucleotides agree with TRBD1. CDR3 size: 16 residues. After removal of 3 bases from V and 4 bases from J, the junction contained 12 bases not matched to a gene. Germline CDR1 reads SGDLS; CDR2 reads YYNGEE.

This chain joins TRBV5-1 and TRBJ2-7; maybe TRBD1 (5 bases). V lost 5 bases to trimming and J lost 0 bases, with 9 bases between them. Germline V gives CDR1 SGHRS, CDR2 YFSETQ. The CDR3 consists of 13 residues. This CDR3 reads CASRQESSYEQYF. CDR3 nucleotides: TGCGCCAGCAGACAGGAGAGCTCCTACGAGCAGTACTTC.

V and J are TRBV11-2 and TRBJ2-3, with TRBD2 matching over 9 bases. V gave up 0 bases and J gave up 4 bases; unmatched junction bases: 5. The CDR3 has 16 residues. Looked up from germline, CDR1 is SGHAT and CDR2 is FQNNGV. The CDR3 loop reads CASSLDRRGGSDTQYF. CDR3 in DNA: TGTGCCAGCAGCTTAGATCGGCGGGGGGGGTCAGATACGCAGTATTTT.

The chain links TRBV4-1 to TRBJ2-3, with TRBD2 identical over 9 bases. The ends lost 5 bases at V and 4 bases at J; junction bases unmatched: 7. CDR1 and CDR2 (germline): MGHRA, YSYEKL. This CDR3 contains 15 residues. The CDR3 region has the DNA TGCGCCAGCAGCGGTAGCGGGAGAGTACCAGATACGCAGTATTTT. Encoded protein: CASSGSGRVPDTQYF.

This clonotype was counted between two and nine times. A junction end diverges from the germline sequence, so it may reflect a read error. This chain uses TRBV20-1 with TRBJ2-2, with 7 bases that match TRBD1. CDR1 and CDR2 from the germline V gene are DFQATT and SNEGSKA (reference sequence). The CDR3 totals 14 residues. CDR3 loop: CSARGQDNTGELFF. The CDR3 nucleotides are TGCAGTGCAAGAGGACAGGATAACACCGGGGAGCTGTTTTTT.

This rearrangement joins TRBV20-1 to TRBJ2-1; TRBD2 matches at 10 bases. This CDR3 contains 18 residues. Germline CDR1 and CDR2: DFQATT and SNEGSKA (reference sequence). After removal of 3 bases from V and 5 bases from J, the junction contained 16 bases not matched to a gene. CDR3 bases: TGCAGTGCTAGCAGCCCCTCAGCGGGGGGGCCCTTGGACAATGAGCAGTTCTTC. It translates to CSASSPSAGGPLDNEQFF.

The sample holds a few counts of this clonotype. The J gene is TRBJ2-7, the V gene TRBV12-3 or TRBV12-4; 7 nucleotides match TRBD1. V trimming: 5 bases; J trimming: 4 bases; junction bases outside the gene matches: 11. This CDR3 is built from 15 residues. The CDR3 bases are TGTGCCAGCAGTCCCCAACCGGGACAGATTTACGAGCAGTACTTC. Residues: CASSPQPGQIYEQYF.

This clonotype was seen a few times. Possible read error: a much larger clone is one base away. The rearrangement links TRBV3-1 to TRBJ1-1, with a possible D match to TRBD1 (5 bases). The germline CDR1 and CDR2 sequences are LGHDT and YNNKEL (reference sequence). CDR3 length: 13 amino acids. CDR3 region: CASSQDRANEVFF. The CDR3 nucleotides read TGTGCCAGCAGCCAAGACAGGGCCAATGAAGTTTTCTTT.

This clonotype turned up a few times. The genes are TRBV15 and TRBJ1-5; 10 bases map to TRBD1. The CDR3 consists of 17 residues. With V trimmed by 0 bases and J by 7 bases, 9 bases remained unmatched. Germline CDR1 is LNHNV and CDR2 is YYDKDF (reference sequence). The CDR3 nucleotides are TGTGCCACCAGCAGAGATCTAGGGGACAGGGGCAGACAGCCCCAGCATTTT. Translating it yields CATSRDLGDRGRQPQHF.

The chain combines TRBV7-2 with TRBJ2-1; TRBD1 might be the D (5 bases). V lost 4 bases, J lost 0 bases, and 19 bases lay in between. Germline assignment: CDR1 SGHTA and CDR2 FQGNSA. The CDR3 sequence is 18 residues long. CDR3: CASSSPHPRVSSYNEQFF. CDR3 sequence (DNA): TGTGCCAGCAGCTCACCCCACCCCAGGGTATCCTCCTACAATGAGCAGTTCTTC.

The CDR3 DNA reads TGTGCCAGCAGTGAAGCGGAGACTAGCGTAGGGACCGGGGAGCTGTTTTTT. This gives the protein CASSEAETSVGTGELFF. The rearrangement links TRBV6-1 to TRBJ2-2; 8 bases fit TRBD2. With V trimmed by 0 bases and J by 5 bases, 8 bases remained unmatched. Germline CDR1 and CDR2: MNHNS and SASEGT. There are 17 residues in the CDR3.

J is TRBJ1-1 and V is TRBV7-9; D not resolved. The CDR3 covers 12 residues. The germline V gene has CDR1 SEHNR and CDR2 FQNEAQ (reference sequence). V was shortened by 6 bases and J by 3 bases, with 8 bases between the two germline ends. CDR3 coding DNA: TGTGCCAGCAGTCGGGTATACACTGAAGCTTTCTTT. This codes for CASSRVYTEAFF.

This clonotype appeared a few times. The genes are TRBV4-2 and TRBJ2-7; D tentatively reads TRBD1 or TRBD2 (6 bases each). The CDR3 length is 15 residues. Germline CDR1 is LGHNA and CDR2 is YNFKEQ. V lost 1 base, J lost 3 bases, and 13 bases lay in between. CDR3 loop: CASSQGQEGHYEQYF. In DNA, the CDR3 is TGTGCCAGCAGCCAAGGACAGGAGGGGCACTACGAGCAGTACTTC.

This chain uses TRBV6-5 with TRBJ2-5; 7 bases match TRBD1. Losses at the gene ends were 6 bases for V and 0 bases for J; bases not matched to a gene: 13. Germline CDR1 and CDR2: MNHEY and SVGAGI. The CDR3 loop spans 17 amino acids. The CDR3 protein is CASSNSMSQGYQETQYF. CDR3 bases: TGTGCCAGCAGCAACTCGATGTCACAGGGGTACCAAGAGACCCAGTACTTC.

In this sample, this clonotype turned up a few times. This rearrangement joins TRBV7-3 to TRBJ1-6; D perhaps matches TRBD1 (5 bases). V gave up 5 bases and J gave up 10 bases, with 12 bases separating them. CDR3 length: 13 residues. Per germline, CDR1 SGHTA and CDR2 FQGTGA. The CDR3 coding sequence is TGTGCCAGCAGCCCCTCTGAGGGGTCACCCCTCCACTTT. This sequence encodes CASSPSEGSPLHF.

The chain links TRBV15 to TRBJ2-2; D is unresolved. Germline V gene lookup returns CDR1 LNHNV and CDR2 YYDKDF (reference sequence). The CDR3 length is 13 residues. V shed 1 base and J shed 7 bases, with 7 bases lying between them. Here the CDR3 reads CATSRARDGELFF. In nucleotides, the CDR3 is TGTGCCACCAGCAGAGCAAGGGACGGGGAGCTGTTTTTT.

CDR3 amino acids: CASSSATEASYNEQFF. The CDR3, as DNA: TGTGCCAGCAGTTCCGCAACAGAAGCTTCCTACAATGAGCAGTTCTTC. This chain links TRBV12-3 or TRBV12-4 with TRBJ2-1; D unclear. The CDR3 runs 16 residues. Trimming stripped 4 bases from V and 1 base from J, with 14 bases between.